Listed below are T cell receptor beta chains from one sample, sequenced in a study of T cells in Graves' hyperthyroidism and ophthalmopathy. TCRdb redid the calling of the multiplex PCR reads with MiXCR, one entry per CDR3 protein. The sample consists of under 400,000 distinct CDR3 sequences, about a sixth of them appearing once. The sample comprised blood. The origin of the receptors is a woman aged 35 to 49 with Graves' ophthalmopathy. The CDR3 runs from the conserved cysteine through the conserved F or W. Fields, in order: J gene, V gene, CDR3 protein.

TRBJ1-1 TRBV3-1 CASSRVRSRTEASF
TRBJ2-7 TRBV12-3/TRBV12-4 CASSRALGYEQYF
TRBJ1-2 TRBV20-1 CSAPIGGYYGYTF
TRBJ2-5 TRBV10-3 CAISESFSGGLQETQYF
TRBJ1-1 TRBV12-3/TRBV12-4 CASSSLGVEAFF
TRBJ2-7 TRBV28 CASRLSGTGGHEQYF
TRBJ2-7 TRBV3-1 CASSQGQAASYEQYF
TRBJ1-6 TRBV27 CASQLSYNSPLHF
TRBJ1-1 TRBV5-4 CASSFPGTGKMNTEAFF
TRBJ1-1 TRBV20-1 CSAFTLAGGSAEAFF
TRBJ2-2 TRBV18 CASSPLSHSGGPATGELFF
TRBJ2-7 TRBV27 CASSGDGSRDPYEQYF
TRBJ1-5 TRBV6-4 CASSDDREGYSQPQHF
TRBJ2-7 TRBV28 CASSFPGTGSYEQYF
TRBJ1-5 TRBV6-2/TRBV6-3 CASSSDIGQPQHF
TRBJ1-2 TRBV6-1 CASRRTGFNPFGYTF
TRBJ1-5 TRBV6-6 CASSTRTGSSPGGSNQPQHF
TRBJ2-2 TRBV6-2/TRBV6-3 CASSYLRTAGELFF
TRBJ2-7 TRBV28 CASRRTSYEQYF
TRBJ1-5 TRBV12-3/TRBV12-4 CASSLGGQGGYSNQPQHF
TRBJ2-4 TRBV7-9 CASSLLGRGGNIQYF
TRBJ2-6 TRBV12-3/TRBV12-4 CASNRQGLLRGANVLTF
TRBJ2-2 TRBV5-1 CASSRAMQREGTGELFF
TRBJ1-2 TRBV29-1 CSVDGERASNYGYTF
TRBJ2-2 TRBV6-1 CASRGVRTGELFF
TRBJ2-7 TRBV3-1 CASSQLRYEQYF
TRBJ2-7 TRBV4-2 CASSHLPSYEQYF
TRBJ1-1 TRBV10-3 CAITEAANTEAFF
TRBJ2-2 TRBV3-1 CASSQEGAAGELFF
TRBJ1-1 TRBV30 CAWSVPLMSFAPAEAFF
TRBJ1-2 TRBV14 CASSLEIWDGYIF
TRBJ2-5 TRBV12-3/TRBV12-4 CASSFRGLETQYF
TRBJ2-7 TRBV9 CASSPEGTSGTYEQYF
TRBJ2-7 TRBV7-2 CASSLMGRNEQYF
TRBJ2-7 TRBV12-3/TRBV12-4 CASSPRRTSGTQQYF
TRBJ1-1 TRBV7-2 CASSLRGRDRVNTEAFF
TRBJ1-1 TRBV30 CAWSSYTEAFF
TRBJ2-1 TRBV6-1 CASSEAGRYNEQFF
TRBJ1-5 TRBV20-1 CSAGDRGPNQPQHF
TRBJ2-2 TRBV20-1 CSARVYNRATGELFF
TRBJ2-2 TRBV6-4 CASSAGEFTGELFF
TRBJ2-7 TRBV28 CASSFVSGLTTYEQYF
TRBJ1-5 TRBV20-1 CSARDGKGSGNQPQHF
TRBJ2-3 TRBV12-3/TRBV12-4 CASSQTSTDTQYF
TRBJ1-5 TRBV13 CASSLGQGRYSNQPQHF
TRBJ2-5 TRBV12-3/TRBV12-4 CASSLTAKQETQYF
TRBJ1-1 TRBV5-4 CASSLPSTEAFF
TRBJ1-1 TRBV12-5 CASGEDRVYLNTEAFF
TRBJ1-2 TRBV4-1 CASSPQGLGGYTF
TRBJ1-5 TRBV28 CASSTPYRANQPQHF
TRBJ2-7 TRBV7-9 CASSPAVGRSYEQYF
TRBJ1-2 TRBV5-1 CASSSTTGGIDYTF
TRBJ2-2 TRBV12-3/TRBV12-4 CASRTTGGNTGELFF